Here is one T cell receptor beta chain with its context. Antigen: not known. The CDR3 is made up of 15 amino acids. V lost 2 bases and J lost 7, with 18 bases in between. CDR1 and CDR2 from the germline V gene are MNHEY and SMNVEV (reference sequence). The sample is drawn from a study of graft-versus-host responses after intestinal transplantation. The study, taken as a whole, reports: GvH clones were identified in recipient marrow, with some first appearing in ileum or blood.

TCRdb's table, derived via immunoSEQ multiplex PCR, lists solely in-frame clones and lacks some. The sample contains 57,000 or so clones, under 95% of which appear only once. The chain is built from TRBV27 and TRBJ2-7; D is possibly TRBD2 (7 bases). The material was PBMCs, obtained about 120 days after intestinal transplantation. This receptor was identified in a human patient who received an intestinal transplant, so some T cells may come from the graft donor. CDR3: CASSLIPRGAGEQYF. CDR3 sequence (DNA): TGTGCCAGCAGTTTAATCCCCCGGGGGGCGGGTGAGCAGTACTTC.